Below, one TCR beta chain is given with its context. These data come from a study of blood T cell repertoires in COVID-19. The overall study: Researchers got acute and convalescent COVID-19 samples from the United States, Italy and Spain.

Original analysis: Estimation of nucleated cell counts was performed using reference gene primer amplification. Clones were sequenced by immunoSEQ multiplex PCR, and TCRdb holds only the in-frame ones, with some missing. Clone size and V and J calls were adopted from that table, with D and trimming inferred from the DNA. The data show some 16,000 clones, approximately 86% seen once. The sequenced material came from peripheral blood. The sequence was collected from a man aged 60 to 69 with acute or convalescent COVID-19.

CDR3 amino acids: CASSWTGGRNQKYGYTF. The CDR3 coding sequence is TGTGCCAGCAGTTGGACAGGGGGACGAAATCAAAAATATGGCTACACCTTC. The V gene is TRBV28, the J gene TRBJ1-2, with 10 bases fitting TRBD1. Losses at the gene ends were 4 bases for V and 5 bases for J; bases not matched to a gene: 13. Germline V gene lookup returns CDR1 MDHEN and CDR2 SYDVKM. This CDR3 has 17 amino acids.